The next 3 T cell receptor beta chains were all read from a single sample in a study of identical twins. TCRdb processed the 5' RACE reads anew with MiXCR; each CDR3 protein has one entry. The sample lists around 1.7 million distinct CDR3 sequences, under 35% occurring once. The specimen sequenced was cord blood. These receptor sequences come from a newborn girl in good health.

This clonotype was seen repeatedly, ten times or more. The chain uses TRBV5-1 and TRBJ2-6, with D possibly TRBD1 on 5 matching bases. Trimming removed 5 bases from V and 4 bases from J, with 22 bases in between. Germline CDR1 is SGHRS and CDR2 is YFSETQ. The CDR3 consists of 18 residues. The DNA for the CDR3 is TGCGCCAGCAGGTTCTTAGGGGCAGATCCATCAGGGGCCAACGTCCTGACTTTC. It specifies CASRFLGADPSGANVLTF.

This clonotype appeared many times. The J gene is TRBJ2-3, the V gene TRBV29-1, with a possible D match to TRBD2 (6 bases). This CDR3 region has 14 residues. Germline V gene sequence: CDR1 SQVTM, CDR2 ANQGSEA. The V gene lost 4 bases and the J gene lost 3 bases, with 14 bases spanning the gap. Here the CDR3 reads CSVAGWGGTDTQYF. DNA of the CDR3: TGCAGCGTTGCTGGGTGGGGAGGTACAGATACGCAGTATTTT.

V is TRBV3-1 and J is TRBJ2-7, with TRBD2 identical over 12 bases. V lost 0 bases, J lost 7 bases, and 13 bases stayed unmatched. CDR1 is LGHDT, CDR2 YNNKEL, per germline (reference sequence). The CDR3 length is 18 residues. The CDR3 DNA reads as TGTGCCAGCAGCCAAGATCGGGCTAGCGGGAGGGGTTACAATGAGCAGTACTTC. This encodes CASSQDRASGRGYNEQYF.